The 28 T cell receptor beta chains given below trace back to one sample, sequenced in a study of cytomegalovirus exposure and HLA in healthy donors. In the PCR, 60 Vbeta and 13 Jbeta primers were used. Measured with immunoSEQ multiplex PCR; TCRdb has only the in-frame clones, and not every one. The top ten clones hold 2.5% to 3% of a sample with approximately 160,000 clones, 68% of them seen once. The specimen was PBMCs. The receptors here all came from a woman aged 40 to 49 in good health and CMV-seropositive.

This rearrangement joins TRBV27 to TRBJ2-1; 16 nucleotides match TRBD2. The trim removed 5 bases at V and 6 bases at J, leaving 13 bases unmatched. This CDR3 spans 19 amino acids. Germline lookup yields CDR1 MNHEY and CDR2 SMNVEV (reference sequence). CDR3: CASSLQAPGLAGGRNEQFF. The CDR3 bases are TGTGCCAGCAGTCTTCAAGCCCCGGGACTAGCGGGGGGGCGCAATGAGCAGTTCTTC.

A note on this clone: The junction shows a germline mismatch at one end, possibly a read error. The chain is built from TRBV30 and TRBJ1-5, with TRBD1 matching over 8 bases. Per germline, CDR1 GTSNPN and CDR2 SVGIG (reference sequence). The length of the CDR3 is 15 residues. The CDR3 nucleotides read TGTGCCTGGAGTAAACGGACAGGGACCAATCAGCCCCAGAATTTT. This translates into CAWSKRTGTNQPQNF.

This chain connects TRBV6-1 to TRBJ2-4; 8 bases are a match to TRBD2. CDR1 MNHNS and CDR2 SASEGT come from the germline V gene. V was pared by 2 bases and J by 7 bases, with 1 base of the junction left unmatched. The CDR3 has 13 amino acids. The CDR3 protein is CASSESGSNIQYF. In nucleotides, the CDR3 is TGTGCCAGCAGTGAAAGCGGGAGTAACATTCAGTACTTC.

V is TRBV25-1 and J is TRBJ2-5; TRBD1 matches at 8 bases. The germline V gene has CDR1 MGHDK and CDR2 SYGVNS. The J segment lost 4 bases and the V segment lost 4 bases, leaving 8 bases of the junction unmatched. CDR3 length: 15 amino acids. The CDR3 sequence is CASSGTGLLVETQYF. CDR3 coding DNA: TGTGCCAGCAGTGGGACAGGGCTCTTGGTAGAGACCCAGTACTTC. Complete variable domain (other parts from reference TRBV25-1 and TRBJ2-5): EADIYQTPRYLVIGTGKKITLECSQTMGHDKMYWYQQDPGMELHLIHYSYGVNSTEKGDLSSESTVSRIRTEHFPLTLESARPSHTSQYLCASSGTGLLVETQYFGPGTRLLVL.

This clone has just one count. V and J are TRBV28 and TRBJ2-5, with a possible D match to TRBD1 (6 bases). The closer fit of TRBJ2-7 to the DNA end suggests the J call may be wrong. Per the germline V gene, CDR1 is MDHEN and CDR2 is SYDVKM. There are 12 residues in the CDR3. The CDR3 DNA is TGTGCCAGCAGTTCGGACAGCTACGAGCAGTACTTC. Residues: CASSSDSYEQYF.

The rearrangement uses TRBV2 and TRBJ1-1; 7 positions match TRBD1. The CDR3 has 16 amino acids. Trimming at V came to 6 bases and at J to 0 bases, leaving 10 bases not matched to a gene. CDR1 and CDR2 (germline): SNHLY, FYNNEI. CDR3 DNA sequence: TGTGCCAGCAGCGTTAGGGGGCGTGAAATGAACACTGAAGCTTTCTTT. Its protein is CASSVRGREMNTEAFF.

The J gene is TRBJ2-1, the V gene TRBV9; 13 nucleotides match TRBD2. V was clipped by 4 bases and J by 9 bases; unmatched bases: 16. The CDR3 covers 18 residues. Germline V gene lookup returns CDR1 SGDLS and CDR2 YYNGEE. The CDR3 DNA follows: TGTGCCAGCAGCTTCCGTGATACCGGACTAGCGGGAGCGAGTGAGCAGTTCTTC. This encodes CASSFRDTGLAGASEQFF.

The rearrangement uses TRBV7-8 and TRBJ2-2; 7 bases line up with TRBD2. After removal of 1 base from V and 3 bases from J, the junction contained 2 bases not matched to a gene. From germline, CDR1 is SGHVS and CDR2 FQNEAQ. The CDR3 has 15 residues. The CDR3 DNA sequence: TGTGCCAGCAGCTTAGTGGGGGGGTACACCGGGGAGCTGTTTTTT. Amino acid sequence: CASSLVGGYTGELFF.

The chain has TRBV10-3 and TRBJ1-2; D remains unclear. The CDR3 is 15 amino acids. V was pared by 8 bases and J by 4 bases, with 20 bases between. Germline-derived CDR1 and CDR2 are ENHRY and SYGVKD. DNA of the CDR3: TGTGCCATCCTCGACGAAAGAGACGGCGGCTATGGCTACACCTTC. It codes for CAILDERDGGYGYTF.

The CDR3 DNA follows: TGTGCCAGCAGTGGACAGGACCCGAACACTGAAGCTTTCTTT. Its protein product is CASSGQDPNTEAFF. The chain recombines TRBV6-1 with TRBJ1-1, with D possibly matching TRBD1 (6 bases). CDR3 length equals 14 residues. Germline CDR1 MNHNS, CDR2 SASEGT. Trimming left V 4 bases short and J 1 base short, with 10 bases between.

This chain connects TRBV19 to TRBJ1-1; D call uncertain. The CDR3 runs to 12 residues. Between the trimmed V and J ends, which lost 8 bases and 1 base, there was a span of 8 bases. Germline V lookup: CDR1 LNHDA, CDR2 SQIVND (reference sequence). In nucleotides, the CDR3 is TGTGCCAGTGGAGGATCGAACACTGAAGCTTTCTTT. It codes for CASGGSNTEAFF.

This clone was seen a few times. At one end the junction does not follow the germline gene, possibly because of a read error. The rearrangement links TRBV7-2 to TRBJ1-5; 8 nucleotides line up with TRBD1. This CDR3 is built from 15 residues. The V gene's germline CDR1 is SGHTA and CDR2 FQGNSA. The CDR3 is CASSYTRQGNQPQNF. Written as DNA, the CDR3 is TGTGCCAGCAGCTATACCAGACAGGGGAATCAGCCCCAGAATTTT.

The CDR3 DNA sequence: TGCGCCAGCAGCCAATGGACAGGAGGCAATCAGCCCCAGCATTTT. This codes for CASSQWTGGNQPQHF. The gene calls are TRBV4-3 and TRBJ1-5; 7 bases are shared with TRBD1. V gave up 2 bases and J gave up 2 bases; unmatched junction bases: 3. CDR3 length: 15 amino acids. The germline V gene encodes CDR1 LGHNA and CDR2 YSLEER.

This clone was recorded only once. The rearrangement uses TRBV10-3 and TRBJ1-1; the D is unclear. V was cut by 2 bases and J by 1 base, with 8 bases left in between. Germline CDR1 is ENHRY and CDR2 is SYGVKD. The CDR3 covers 14 residues. The CDR3 nucleotides are TGTGCCATCAGTGAGGGGAGCACGAACACTGAAGCTTTCTTT. Its protein product is CAISEGSTNTEAFF.

This clone was found a few times. The CDR3 nucleotides are TGTGCCAGCTCGTCCCTAGCGTCCTACGAGCAGTACTTC. Its protein is CASSSLASYEQYF. V usage is TRBV18 and J usage is TRBJ2-7; D is possibly TRBD2 (6 bases). Germline CDR1 reads KGHSH; CDR2 reads LQKENI. The CDR3 is 13 amino acids. V gave up 6 bases and J gave up 1 base, with 10 bases separating them.

This clone has a handful of counts. The chain uses TRBV9 and TRBJ2-7, with D possibly matching TRBD2 (6 bases). The CDR3 has 14 amino acids. The V end lost 0 bases, the J end lost 2 bases, and 9 bases lay between the germline ends. Germline CDR1 reads SGDLS; CDR2 reads YYNGEE. CDR3 coding DNA: TGTGCCAGCAGCGTAGAGGAGGGTACCTACGAGCAGTACTTC. Its translation is CASSVEEGTYEQYF.

V gene TRBV5-1 combines with J gene TRBJ1-1; 7 bases agree with TRBD1. With 2 bases clipped from V and 2 bases from J, the junction kept 3 bases outside the gene matches. The CDR3 contains 14 residues. Germline assignment: CDR1 SGHRS and CDR2 YFSETQ. CDR3 coding DNA: TGCGCCAGCAGCTTCGACAGGGCTAACACTGAAGCTTTCTTT. This translates into CASSFDRANTEAFF.

The V and J genes are TRBV19 and TRBJ2-5, with 9 bases fitting TRBD1. CDR1 and CDR2 from the germline V gene are LNHDA and SQIVND (reference sequence). Trimming took 5 bases from V and 5 from J; bases not matched to a gene: 9. This CDR3 spans 15 amino acids. Written as DNA, the CDR3 is TGTGCCAGTAGTTTAGGACAGGGGATGTCGGAGACCCAGTACTTC. Protein sequence: CASSLGQGMSETQYF.

J is TRBJ2-4 and V is TRBV18; tentative D call: TRBD2 (7 bases). CDR1 KGHSH and CDR2 LQKENI come from the germline V gene. The CDR3 is made up of 17 amino acids. V lost 1 base and J lost 1, with 14 bases in between. In DNA, the CDR3 is TGTGCCAGCTCACCACTGGGGGGGCGCGGGGCCAAAAACATTCAGTACTTC. It specifies CASSPLGGRGAKNIQYF.

This clone came up once. The rearrangement links TRBV13 to TRBJ2-1, with D tentatively TRBD2 (5 bases). The CDR3 is 18 residues long. The V end was cut by 3 bases, the J end by 4 bases, with 22 bases between. The V gene's germline CDR1 is PRHDT and CDR2 FYEKMQ (reference sequence). The DNA for the CDR3 is TGTGCCAGCAGCTTTTTCCGGGGAAATGTCGAACTTTACAATGAGCAGTTCTTC. Protein: CASSFFRGNVELYNEQFF.

The chain links TRBV7-3 to TRBJ1-1; no reliable D call. The CDR3 is 14 residues long. Germline V gives CDR1 SGHTA, CDR2 FQGTGA. Trimming pared 0 bases from V and 1 base from J, leaving 6 bases between. CDR3: CASSLTGPNTEAFF. Written as DNA, the CDR3 is TGTGCCAGCAGCTTAACGGGCCCGAACACTGAAGCTTTCTTT.

This clone appeared once. The junction does not match germline at one end; this may be a read error. The chain couples TRBV10-3 to TRBJ2-7; no firm D call. Germline assignment: CDR1 ENHRY and CDR2 SYGVKD. The CDR3 runs to 12 residues. CDR3 sequence (DNA): TGTGCTATCAGTGAGTCGCGCCGCGGGCAGTACTTC. As protein: CAISESRRGQYF.

The chain combines TRBV29-1 with TRBJ1-2; D unclear. Looked up from germline, CDR1 is SQVTM and CDR2 is ANQGSEA. Trimming took 0 bases from V and 6 from J, leaving 14 bases between them. This CDR3 spans 14 amino acids. The CDR3 is CSVEDLLHPDGYTF. CDR3 DNA sequence: TGCAGCGTTGAAGATTTACTTCATCCTGATGGCTACACCTTC.

CDR3 coding DNA: TGTGCCAGCAGCCCGGAAAGGGGATTCACAGATACGCAGTATTTT. As protein: CASSPERGFTDTQYF. The chain is built from TRBV7-2 and TRBJ2-3, with D possibly matching TRBD1 (5 bases). Germline CDR1 and CDR2: SGHTA and FQGNSA. The CDR3 consists of 15 residues. Trimming cost V 5 bases and J 2 bases, with 14 bases left between them.

The table lists this clone with a few counts. The chain uses TRBV7-2 and TRBJ2-7, with a tentative D call TRBD2 (6 bases). This CDR3 is built from 14 residues. Between the trimmed V and J ends, which lost 2 bases and 2 bases, there was a span of 10 bases. Germline values: CDR1 SGHTA, CDR2 FQGNSA. The DNA of the CDR3 is TGTGCCAGCAGCTTAACCGGCGGGACCTACGAGCAGTACTTC. It yields the protein CASSLTGGTYEQYF.

V gene TRBV11-2 combines with J gene TRBJ1-1; D unresolved. V lost 6 bases, J lost 1 base, and 15 bases lay in between. Germline CDR1 SGHAT, CDR2 FQNNGV. The CDR3 spans 15 residues. CDR3: CASRRPKRSNTEAFF. CDR3 in DNA: TGTGCCAGCAGACGACCAAAGAGGTCGAACACTGAAGCTTTCTTT.

In its sample, this clone was seen a few times. This chain uses TRBV18 with TRBJ2-1, with TRBD1 as a possible D gene (6 bases). The length of the CDR3 is 16 residues. CDR1 and CDR2 (germline): KGHSH, LQKENI. The ends were cut back, 6 bases at V and 4 bases at J, with 19 bases in the middle. The CDR3 sequence: CASSPGQAAAYNEQFF. CDR3 DNA sequence: TGTGCCAGCTCTCCGGGACAAGCCGCCGCGTACAATGAGCAGTTCTTC. Full variable domain (remainder filled in from reference TRBV18 and TRBJ2-1): NAGVMQNPRHLVRRRGQEARLRCSPMKGHSHVYWYRQLPEEGLKFMVYLQKENIIDESGMPKERFSAEFPKEGPSILRIQQVVRGDSAAYFCASSPGQAAAYNEQFFGPGTRLTVL.

This chain uses TRBV19 with TRBJ2-7; 7 bases agree with TRBD2. The germline V gene has CDR1 LNHDA and CDR2 SQIVND (reference sequence). The CDR3 covers 15 residues. The V gene end was trimmed by 6 bases and the J gene end by 3 bases; junction bases not matched to a gene: 11. CDR3 DNA: TGTGCCAGTAGCCCAATGACTAGCCCAAACTACGAGCAGTACTTC. Translation gives CASSPMTSPNYEQYF.